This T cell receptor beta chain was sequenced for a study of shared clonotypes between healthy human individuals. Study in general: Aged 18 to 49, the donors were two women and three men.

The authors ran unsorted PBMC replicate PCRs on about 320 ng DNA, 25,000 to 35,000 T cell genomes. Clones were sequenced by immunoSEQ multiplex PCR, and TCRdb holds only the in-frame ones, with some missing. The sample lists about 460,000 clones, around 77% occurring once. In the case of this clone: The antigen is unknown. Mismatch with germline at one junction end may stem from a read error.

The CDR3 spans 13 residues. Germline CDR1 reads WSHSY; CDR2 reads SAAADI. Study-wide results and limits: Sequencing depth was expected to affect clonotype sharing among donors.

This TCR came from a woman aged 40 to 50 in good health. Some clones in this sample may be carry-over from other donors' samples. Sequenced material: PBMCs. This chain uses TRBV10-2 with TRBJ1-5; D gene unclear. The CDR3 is CASGEAVRQPQHF. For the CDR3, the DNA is TGCGCCAGCGGTGAAGCGGTCAGACAGCCCCAGCATTTT.